The 3 T cell receptor beta chains given below trace back to one sample, sequenced in a study of T cells in Graves' hyperthyroidism and ophthalmopathy. Researchers took RNA transcripts and amplified the TCR beta CDR3 regions from them. The TCR CDR3 first-round RT-PCR relied on the HTBI primer set. Each CDR3 protein gets one entry after TCRdb re-called the multiplex PCR reads with MiXCR. The data contain under 350,000 distinct CDR3 sequences, about an eighth of them singletons. The sequenced sample was blood. Receptors originate from a woman in her twenties or thirties with Graves' hyperthyroidism that later progressed to Graves' ophthalmopathy.

This clonotype was detected ten times or more. This sequence joins TRBV5-1 and TRBJ2-7, with 12 bases matching TRBD2. J lost 7 bases, V lost 2 bases, and 13 bases had no gene match. The CDR3 extends over 17 amino acids. CDR1 and CDR2 (germline): SGHRS, YFSETQ. CDR3 nucleotides: TGCGCCAGCAGCTTTCGTGCTACTAGCGGGGGGAGTCAGGAGCAGTACTTC. Translated, it gives CASSFRATSGGSQEQYF.

This clonotype was detected ten times or more. J is TRBJ1-5 and V is TRBV19; 10 nucleotides line up with TRBD1. Germline V lookup: CDR1 LNHDA, CDR2 SQIVND (reference sequence). This CDR3 region has 16 residues. The V gene end was trimmed by 8 bases and the J gene end by 0 bases; junction bases not matched to a gene: 7. The CDR3 DNA reads TGTGCCAGTGACCTGGGACAGGGGTATAGCAATCAGCCCCAGCATTTT. This encodes CASDLGQGYSNQPQHF.

This clonotype was observed a handful of times. V usage is TRBV4-3 and J usage is TRBJ2-7; tentative D call: TRBD2 (5 bases). V was pared by 3 bases and J by 5 bases, with 17 bases between. This CDR3 spans 15 amino acids. Germline lookup yields CDR1 LGHNA and CDR2 YSLEER. This chain's CDR3 is CASSHGRSSQHEQYF. The CDR3 DNA reads TGCGCCAGCAGCCATGGGAGAAGCAGCCAACACGAGCAGTACTTC.